Listed below are T cell receptor beta chains from one sample, sequenced in a study of T-cell reconstitution after alpha-beta-depleted transplantation in children. TCRdb called the PCR reads again in MiXCR, with one record for every CDR3 protein. This sample has about 230,000 distinct CDR3 sequences, with 9.5% to 15% found just once. The sequences come from PBMCs from the stem cell graft donor, collected from the stem cell graft. Receptors were obtained from a human donor who donated a stem cell graft to a child with acute lymphoblastic leukemia. CDR3s include the opening cysteine and the closing phenylalanine or tryptophan. The D gene is left open where the match is weak. Clone size is shown for a subset of rows, as once, few, many or a class of expanded clone.

.	many	TRBV5-1	TRBJ2-3	TGCGCCAGCAGCTTGGGGAGGGCCGCAGATACGCAGTATTTT	CASSLGRAADTQYF
TRBD2	.	TRBV28	TRBJ2-2	TGTGCCAGCAGCACTACAGCGGGGGGACGTCGAATGGCCGGGGAGCTGTTTTTT	CASSTTAGGRRMAGELFF
TRBD1	many	TRBV9	TRBJ2-7	TGTGCCAGCAGCGACCGGGACAGCTACGAGCAGTACTTC	CASSDRDSYEQYF
.	many	TRBV9	TRBJ2-7	TGTGCCAGCAGCGTAGGGCAGGGGTTCATCTACGAGCAGTACTTC	CASSVGQGFIYEQYF
.	many	TRBV12-3/TRBV12-4	TRBJ1-4	TGTGCCAGCAGTCACAGGACAAATGAAAAACTGTTTTTT	CASSHRTNEKLFF
.	.	TRBV5-5	TRBJ1-2	TGTGCCAGCAGCCCGAGGGTCGTCGGCTGCACCTTC	CASSPRVVGCTF
.	.	TRBV7-8	TRBJ1-1	TGTGCCAGCAGCTTTAGGACAGTCGTGAACACTGAAGCTTTCTTT	CASSFRTVVNTEAFF
TRBD1	many	TRBV20-1	TRBJ2-7	TGCAGTGCTAGCAGGACAGGGGAGGCCTACGAGCAGTACTTC	CSASRTGEAYEQYF
.	many	TRBV14	TRBJ2-1	TGTGCCAGCAGCCAAGTCGGGGACGCTTCATACAATGAGCAGTTCTTC	CASSQVGDASYNEQFF
.	many	TRBV10-3	TRBJ2-3	TGTGCCATCAGTGACCCGGGGAGGCATACGCAGTATTTT	CAISDPGRHTQYF
.	many	TRBV27	TRBJ2-6	TGTGCCAGCAGTCCAGACAGGTCTGGGGCCAACGTCCTGACTTTC	CASSPDRSGANVLTF
TRBD1	many	TRBV27	TRBJ1-4	TGTGCCAGCAGTGCCGGACAGGGAACAACAACTAATGAAAAACTGTTTTTT	CASSAGQGTTTNEKLFF
TRBD2	few	TRBV7-2	TRBJ2-7	TGTGCCAGCACATCTAGCGGGGGTTCCTACGAGCAGTACTTC	CASTSSGGSYEQYF
TRBD1	many	TRBV28	TRBJ2-5	TGTGCCAGCAGTTTGACAGGGCCCCAGGAGACCCAGTACTTC	CASSLTGPQETQYF
.	many	TRBV29-1	TRBJ1-1	TGCAGCGTTGGAACTGAAGCTTTCTTT	CSVGTEAFF